Listed below are T cell receptor beta chains from one sample, sequenced in a study of cytomegalovirus exposure and HLA in healthy donors. Sequencing was performed with immunoSEQ multiplex PCR; in TCRdb, only in-frame clones are kept and a portion is missing. The sample has about 200,000 clones; 82% are singletons. Sequenced sample: PBMCs. The receptors here all came from a woman aged 45-65 years in good health and CMV-seropositive. Each CDR3 is given with its conserved first and last residue. D genes are given only for firm matches. Not every row has a clone size; where given, it reads once, few, many or a size class.

-	TRBV28	TRBJ1-3	-	14	TGTGCCAGCAGTCCCTACAGCTCTGGAAACACCATATATTTT	CASSPYSSGNTIYF
-	TRBV4-2	TRBJ1-2	-	13	TGTGCCAGCAGCCAAATCTCGGGGTATGGCTACACCTTC	CASSQISGYGYTF
-	TRBV7-9	TRBJ2-7	-	14	TGTTCCAGCAGCCAGTCCGGGTCCTCCTACGAGCAGTACTTC	CSSSQSGSSYEQYF
TRBD1	TRBV11-2	TRBJ2-1	once	15	TGTGCCAGCAGACGTGACAGGGGTGGCTACAATGAGCAGTTCTTC	CASRRDRGGYNEQFF
-	TRBV6-5	TRBJ2-1	-	15	TGTGCCAGCAGACGAGACGGTACAGGCTACAATGAGCAGTTCTTC	CASRRDGTGYNEQFF
TRBD1	TRBV28	TRBJ2-4	few	15	TGTGCCAGCAGTCCCACCGGACAGGGGGTTAACATTCAGTACTTC	CASSPTGQGVNIQYF
TRBD1	TRBV7-2	TRBJ1-2	-	17	TGTGCCAGCAGCTTAGGGGTTGGACAGGGGCTATATAATGGCTACACCTTC	CASSLGVGQGLYNGYTF
-	TRBV4-1	TRBJ2-5	-	15	TGCGCCAGCAGCCTGCTCCAGCAGGGCCAAGAGACCCAGTACTTC	CASSLLQQGQETQYF
-	TRBV18	TRBJ1-1	-	14	TGTGCCAGCTCACCGGGCCAGACCTACACTGAAGCTTTCTTT	CASSPGQTYTEAFF
TRBD2	TRBV6-4	TRBJ2-1	-	15	TGTGCCAGCAGCCCAGTAGCGGGAGGTGGGAATGAGCAGTTCTTC	CASSPVAGGGNEQFF
-	TRBV29-1	TRBJ2-5	-	10	TGCAGCGTTGAAAGCGAGACCCAGTACTTC	CSVESETQYF
-	TRBV10-3	TRBJ2-2	-	14	TGTGCCATCAGTGAGGGAGCGAACACCGGGGAGCTGTTTTTT	CAISEGANTGELFF
-	TRBV19	TRBJ1-1	-	14	TGTGCCAGTAGTCCACAGGGACTGAACACTGAAGCTTTCTTT	CASSPQGLNTEAFF
TRBD1	TRBV28	TRBJ1-3	-	14	TGTGCCAGCAGGGGACAGGGGGCAGGAAACACCATATATTTT	CASRGQGAGNTIYF
-	TRBV7-9	TRBJ2-1	-	16	TGTTCCAGCAGCTTAATTACAGGGAGCTCCTACAATGAGCAGTTCTTC	CSSSLITGSSYNEQFF
-	TRBV25-1	TRBJ2-2	-	13	TGTGCCAGCAGTGTCCAGGCCACCGGGGAGCTGTTTTTT	CASSVQATGELFF
-	TRBV7-9	TRBJ1-2	-	13	TGTGCCAGCAGCACGGACGGGGACTATGGCTACACCTTC	CASSTDGDYGYTF
TRBD2	TRBV7-6	TRBJ2-3	-	16	TGTGCCAGCAGCTTAAGACTAGCGGGAGTCCCGGATACGCAGTATTTT	CASSLRLAGVPDTQYF
TRBD1	TRBV5-6	TRBJ2-7	-	14	TGTGCCAGCAGTTCGGACAGGGGGCTTTACGAGCAGTACTTC	CASSSDRGLYEQYF
TRBD1	TRBV19	TRBJ1-3	-	17	TGTGCCAGTAGTCTCATGACAGGGGACCCCTCTGGAAACACCATATATTTT	CASSLMTGDPSGNTIYF
-	TRBV5-1	TRBJ2-3	-	14	TGCGCCAGCAGACAGGATCGAGGAACAGATACGCAGTATTTT	CASRQDRGTDTQYF
-	TRBV2	TRBJ1-5	-	15	TGTGCCAGCAGTGAAAGCCTGGGGAGCGGACAGCCCCAGCATTTT	CASSESLGSGQPQHF
TRBD1	TRBV11-2	TRBJ1-1	few	12	TGTGCCACCGGACAGGAATACACTGAAGCTTTCTTT	CATGQEYTEAFF
TRBD1	TRBV29-1	TRBJ1-1	-	13	TGCAGCGTTGCTCAGGGGGCGGGCACTGAAGCTTTCTTT	CSVAQGAGTEAFF
-	TRBV4-1	TRBJ1-3	-	13	TGCGCCAGCAGCTTTCCGGTTGGAAACACCATATATTTT	CASSFPVGNTIYF
TRBD1	TRBV6-5	TRBJ1-3	-	14	TGTGCCAGCAGCCGGGACAGGGGAGGGAACACCATATATTTT	CASSRDRGGNTIYF
-	TRBV27	TRBJ1-4	-	18	TGTGCCAGCAGCTCCTTTTTTCGGACAGCTTCAACTAATGAAAAACTGTTTTTT	CASSSFFRTASTNEKLFF
TRBD1	TRBV7-9	TRBJ1-6	-	15	TGTGCCAGCAGCTTGGAGGGACAGCGCAATTCACCCCTCCACTTT	CASSLEGQRNSPLHF
-	TRBV10-2	TRBJ1-5	-	16	TGCGCCAGCAGTGAGCAAGGGGCCTACCTCAATCAGCCCCAGCATTTT	CASSEQGAYLNQPQHF
TRBD1	TRBV15	TRBJ1-5	-	14	TGTGCCACCAGCAGACGAGGGGGCGATCAGCCCCAGCATTTT	CATSRRGGDQPQHF